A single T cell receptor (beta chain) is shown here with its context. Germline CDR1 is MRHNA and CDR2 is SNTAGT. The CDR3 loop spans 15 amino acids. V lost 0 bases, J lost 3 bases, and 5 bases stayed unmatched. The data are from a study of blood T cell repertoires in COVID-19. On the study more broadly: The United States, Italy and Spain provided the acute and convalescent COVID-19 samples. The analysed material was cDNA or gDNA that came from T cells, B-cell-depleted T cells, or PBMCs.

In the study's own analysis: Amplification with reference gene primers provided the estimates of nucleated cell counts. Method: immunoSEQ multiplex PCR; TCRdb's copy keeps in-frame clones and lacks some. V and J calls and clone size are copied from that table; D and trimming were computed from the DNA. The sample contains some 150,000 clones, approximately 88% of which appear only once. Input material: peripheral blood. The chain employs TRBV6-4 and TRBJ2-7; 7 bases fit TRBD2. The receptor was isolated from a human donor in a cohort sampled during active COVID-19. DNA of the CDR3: TGTGCCAGCAGTGACTCAGGACTAGAGGACTACGAGCAGTACGTC. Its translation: CASSDSGLEDYEQYV.